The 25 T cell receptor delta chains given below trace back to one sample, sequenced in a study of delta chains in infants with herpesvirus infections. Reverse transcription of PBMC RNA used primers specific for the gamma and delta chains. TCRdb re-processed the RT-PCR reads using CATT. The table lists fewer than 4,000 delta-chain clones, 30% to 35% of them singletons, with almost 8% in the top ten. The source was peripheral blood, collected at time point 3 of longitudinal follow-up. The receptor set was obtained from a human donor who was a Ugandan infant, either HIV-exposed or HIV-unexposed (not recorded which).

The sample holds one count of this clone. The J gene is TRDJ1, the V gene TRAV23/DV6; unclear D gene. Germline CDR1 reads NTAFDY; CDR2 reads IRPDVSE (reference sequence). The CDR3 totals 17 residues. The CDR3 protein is CASPSTAQVLYTDKLIF. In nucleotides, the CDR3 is TGTGCCTCCCCCTCTACTGCGCAGGTTCTTTACACCGATAAACTCATCTTT. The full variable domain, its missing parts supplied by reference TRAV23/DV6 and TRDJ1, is QQQVKQSPQSLIVQKGGISIINCAYENTAFDYFPWYQQFPGKGPALLIAIRPDVSEKKEGRFTISFNKSAKQFSLHIMDSQPGDSATYFCASPSTAQVLYTDKLIFGKGTRVTVEP.

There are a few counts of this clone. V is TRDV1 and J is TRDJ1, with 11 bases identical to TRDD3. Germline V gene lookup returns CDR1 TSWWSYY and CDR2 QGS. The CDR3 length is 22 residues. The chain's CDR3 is CALNDVHLSELGDRASTDKLIF. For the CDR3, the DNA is TGTGCCCTGAACGACGTCCATCTGTCTGAACTGGGGGATAGGGCTTCCACCGATAAACTCATCTTT.

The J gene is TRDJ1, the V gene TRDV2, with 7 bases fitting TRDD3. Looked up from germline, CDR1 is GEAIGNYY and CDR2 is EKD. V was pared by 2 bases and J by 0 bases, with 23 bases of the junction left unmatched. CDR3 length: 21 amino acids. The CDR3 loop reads CACDSLSLSKDTRGYTDKLIF. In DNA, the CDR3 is TGTGCCTGTGACAGTCTCTCCCTCTCGAAGGATACGCGAGGGTACACCGATAAACTCATCTTT.

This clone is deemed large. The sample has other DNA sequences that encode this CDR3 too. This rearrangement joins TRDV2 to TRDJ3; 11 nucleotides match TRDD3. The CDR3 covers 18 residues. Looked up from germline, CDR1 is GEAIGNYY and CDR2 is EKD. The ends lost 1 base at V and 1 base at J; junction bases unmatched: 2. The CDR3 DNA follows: TGTGCCTGTGACACTGGGGGATACGCGTCCTGGGACACCCGACAGATGTTTTTC. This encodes CACDTGGYASWDTRQMFF.

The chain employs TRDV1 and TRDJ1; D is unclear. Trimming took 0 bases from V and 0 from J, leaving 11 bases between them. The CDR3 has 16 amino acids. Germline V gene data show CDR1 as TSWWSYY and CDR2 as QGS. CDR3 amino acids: CALGELPVLYTDKLIF. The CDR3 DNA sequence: TGTGCTCTTGGGGAACTTCCAGTATTGTACACCGATAAACTCATCTTT.

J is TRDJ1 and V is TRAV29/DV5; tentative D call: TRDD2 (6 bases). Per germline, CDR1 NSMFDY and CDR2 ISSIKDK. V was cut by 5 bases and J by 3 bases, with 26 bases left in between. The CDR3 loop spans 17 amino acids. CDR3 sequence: CAALRPSIYTGSDKLIF. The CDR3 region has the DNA TGTGCAGCCCTAAGGCCTTCCATCTATACAGGATCCGATAAACTCATCTTT. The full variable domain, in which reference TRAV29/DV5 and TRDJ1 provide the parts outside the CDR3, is DQQVKQNSPSLSVQEGRISILNCDYTNSMFDYFLWYKKYPAEGPTFLISISSIKDKNEDGRFTVFLNKSAKHLSLHIVPSQPGDSAVYFCAALRPSIYTGSDKLIFGKGTRVTVEP.

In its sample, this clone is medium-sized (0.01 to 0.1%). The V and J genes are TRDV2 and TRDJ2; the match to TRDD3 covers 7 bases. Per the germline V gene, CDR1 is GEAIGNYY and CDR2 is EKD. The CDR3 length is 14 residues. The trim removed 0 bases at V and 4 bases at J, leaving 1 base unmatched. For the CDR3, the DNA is TGTGCCTGTGACACCTGGGGGACGACAGCACAACTCTTCTTT. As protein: CACDTWGTTAQLFF.

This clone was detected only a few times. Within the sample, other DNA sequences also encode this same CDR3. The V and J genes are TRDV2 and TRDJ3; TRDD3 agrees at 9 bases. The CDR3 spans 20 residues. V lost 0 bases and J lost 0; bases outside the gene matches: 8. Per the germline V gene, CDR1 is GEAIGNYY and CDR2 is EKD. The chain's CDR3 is CACDTVLGDPSSWDTRQMFF. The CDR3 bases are TGTGCCTGTGACACCGTACTGGGGGACCCAAGCTCCTGGGACACCCGACAGATGTTTTTC.

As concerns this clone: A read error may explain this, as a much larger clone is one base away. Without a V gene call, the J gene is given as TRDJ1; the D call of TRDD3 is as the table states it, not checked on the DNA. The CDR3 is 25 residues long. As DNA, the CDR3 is TGTGCTCTTGGTACCGAAGCCTCCTTTCCATTACTGGGGGACAACGTCAACCGGTACACCGATAAACTCATCTTT. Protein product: CALGTEASFPLLGDNVNRYTDKLIF.

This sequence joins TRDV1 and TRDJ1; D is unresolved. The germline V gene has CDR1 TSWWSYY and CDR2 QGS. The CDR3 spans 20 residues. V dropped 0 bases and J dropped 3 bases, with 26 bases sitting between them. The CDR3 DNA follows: TGTGCTCTTGGGGAACTAGGGTTCCCCCCCTTACTCAAGATCCCCGATAAACTCATCTTT. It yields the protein CALGELGFPPLLKIPDKLIF.

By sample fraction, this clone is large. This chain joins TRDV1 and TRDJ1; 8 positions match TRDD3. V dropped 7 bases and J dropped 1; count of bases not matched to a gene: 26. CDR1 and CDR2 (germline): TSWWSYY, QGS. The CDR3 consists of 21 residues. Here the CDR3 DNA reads TGTGCTCTTGAGAGGGGTATTTCGGTCCGGGGGATAATGGAGCTCACCGATAAACTCATCTTT. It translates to CALERGISVRGIMELTDKLIF.

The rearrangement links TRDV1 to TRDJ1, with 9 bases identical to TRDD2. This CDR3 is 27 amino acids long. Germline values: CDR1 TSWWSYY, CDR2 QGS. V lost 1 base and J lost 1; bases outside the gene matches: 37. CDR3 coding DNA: TGTGCTCTTGGGGAACGGCCTTCCTACAGCTGGGGGGAATGTCTTGGTATGTGTTCACATCCCACCGATAAACTCATCTTT. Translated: CALGERPSYSWGECLGMCSHPTDKLIF.

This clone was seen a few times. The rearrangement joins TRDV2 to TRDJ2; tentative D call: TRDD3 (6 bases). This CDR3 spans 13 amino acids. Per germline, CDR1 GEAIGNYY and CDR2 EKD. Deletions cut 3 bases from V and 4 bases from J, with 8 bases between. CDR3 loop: CACDGIGTAQLFF. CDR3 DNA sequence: TGTGCCTGTGACGGGATAGGGACAGCACAACTCTTCTTT.

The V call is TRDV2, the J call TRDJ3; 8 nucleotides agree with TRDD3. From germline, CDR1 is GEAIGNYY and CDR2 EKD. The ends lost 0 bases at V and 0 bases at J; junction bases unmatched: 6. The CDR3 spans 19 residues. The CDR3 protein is CACDTVLGVSSWDTRQMFF. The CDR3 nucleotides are TGTGCCTGTGACACCGTACTGGGGGTTTCCTCCTGGGACACCCGACAGATGTTTTTC.

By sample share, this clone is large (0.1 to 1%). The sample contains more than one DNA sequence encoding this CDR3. The CDR3 here is CALGELLLERAVGVHTDKLIF. CDR3 nucleotides: TGTGCTCTTGGGGAACTATTACTAGAGCGCGCGGTGGGAGTACACACCGATAAACTCATCTTT. V is TRDV1 and J is TRDJ1; unclear D gene. Per germline, CDR1 TSWWSYY and CDR2 QGS. Trimming stripped 0 bases from V and 0 bases from J, with 26 bases between. This CDR3 spans 21 amino acids.

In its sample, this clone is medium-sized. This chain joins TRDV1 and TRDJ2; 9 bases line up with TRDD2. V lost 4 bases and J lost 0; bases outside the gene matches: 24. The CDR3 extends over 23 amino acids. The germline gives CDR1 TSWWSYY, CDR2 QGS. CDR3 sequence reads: CALGAKAFLLLLGQLALTAQLFF. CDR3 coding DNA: TGTGCTCTTGGGGCTAAGGCCTTCCTACTATTACTGGGGCAACTTGCTTTGACAGCACAACTCTTCTTT.

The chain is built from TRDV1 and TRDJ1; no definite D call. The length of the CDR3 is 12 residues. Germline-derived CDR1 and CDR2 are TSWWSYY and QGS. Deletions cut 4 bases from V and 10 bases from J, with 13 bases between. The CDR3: CALGGATGRLIF. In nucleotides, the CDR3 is TGTGCTCTTGGGGGAGCGACCGGAAGACTCATCTTT.

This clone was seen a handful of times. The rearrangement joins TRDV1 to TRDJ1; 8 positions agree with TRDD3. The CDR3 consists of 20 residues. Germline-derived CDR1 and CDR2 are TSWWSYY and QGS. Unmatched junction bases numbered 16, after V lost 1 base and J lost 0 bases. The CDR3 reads CALGEPTTVLGGKYTDKLIF. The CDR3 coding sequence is TGTGCTCTTGGGGAACCCACTACGGTACTGGGGGGTAAATACACCGATAAACTCATCTTT.

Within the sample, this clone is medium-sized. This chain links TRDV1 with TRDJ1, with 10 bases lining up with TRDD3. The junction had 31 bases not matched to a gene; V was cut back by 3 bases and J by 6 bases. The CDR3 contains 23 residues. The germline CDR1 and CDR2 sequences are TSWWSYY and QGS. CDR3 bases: TGTGCTCTTGGGGACTCCCTGGTTCCTGACCCAAGGGGATACTGGGGGATTCATCATAAACTCATCTTT. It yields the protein CALGDSLVPDPRGYWGIHHKLIF.

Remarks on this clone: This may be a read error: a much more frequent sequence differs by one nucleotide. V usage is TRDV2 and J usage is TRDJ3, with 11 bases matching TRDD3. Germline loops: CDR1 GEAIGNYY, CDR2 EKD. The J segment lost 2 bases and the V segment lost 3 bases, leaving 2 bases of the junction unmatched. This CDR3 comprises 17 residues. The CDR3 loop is CACDVLGDTWDTRQMFF. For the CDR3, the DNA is TGTGCCTGTGACGTACTGGGGGATACCTGGGACACCCGACAGATGTTTTTC.

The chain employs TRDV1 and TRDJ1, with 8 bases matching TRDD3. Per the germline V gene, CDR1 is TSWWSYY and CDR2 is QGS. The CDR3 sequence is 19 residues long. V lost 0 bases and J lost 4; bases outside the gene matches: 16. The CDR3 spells CALGELLVYWGPHNDKLIF. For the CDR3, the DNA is TGTGCTCTTGGGGAACTATTGGTGTACTGGGGGCCGCATAACGATAAACTCATCTTT.

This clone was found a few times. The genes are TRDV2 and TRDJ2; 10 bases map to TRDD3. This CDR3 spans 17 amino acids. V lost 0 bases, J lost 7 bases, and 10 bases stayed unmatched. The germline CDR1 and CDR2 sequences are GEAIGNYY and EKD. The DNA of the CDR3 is TGTGCCTGTGACACCGTTGGGGGATACTCCATAGAAGCACAACTCTTCTTT. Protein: CACDTVGGYSIEAQLFF.

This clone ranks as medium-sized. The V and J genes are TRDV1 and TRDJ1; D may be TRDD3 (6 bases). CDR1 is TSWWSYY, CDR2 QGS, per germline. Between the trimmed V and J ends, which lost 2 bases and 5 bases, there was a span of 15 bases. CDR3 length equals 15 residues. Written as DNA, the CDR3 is TGTGCTCTTGGGGAATCCACTGGGAGGCGGGATAAACTCATCTTT. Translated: CALGESTGRRDKLIF.

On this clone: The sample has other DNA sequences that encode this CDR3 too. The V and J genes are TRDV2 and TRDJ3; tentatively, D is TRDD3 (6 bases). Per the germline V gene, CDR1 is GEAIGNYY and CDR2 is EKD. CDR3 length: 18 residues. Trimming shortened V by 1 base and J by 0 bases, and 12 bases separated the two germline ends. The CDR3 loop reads CACDTGGFSSWDTRQMFF. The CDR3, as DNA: TGTGCCTGTGACACTGGGGGCTTCAGCTCCTGGGACACCCGACAGATGTTTTTC.

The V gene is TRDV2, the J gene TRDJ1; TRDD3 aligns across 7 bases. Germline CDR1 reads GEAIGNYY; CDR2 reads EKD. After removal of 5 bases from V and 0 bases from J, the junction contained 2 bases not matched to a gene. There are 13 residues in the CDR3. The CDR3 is CACGIRYTDKLIF. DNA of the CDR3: TGTGCCTGTGGGATACGGTACACCGATAAACTCATCTTT.